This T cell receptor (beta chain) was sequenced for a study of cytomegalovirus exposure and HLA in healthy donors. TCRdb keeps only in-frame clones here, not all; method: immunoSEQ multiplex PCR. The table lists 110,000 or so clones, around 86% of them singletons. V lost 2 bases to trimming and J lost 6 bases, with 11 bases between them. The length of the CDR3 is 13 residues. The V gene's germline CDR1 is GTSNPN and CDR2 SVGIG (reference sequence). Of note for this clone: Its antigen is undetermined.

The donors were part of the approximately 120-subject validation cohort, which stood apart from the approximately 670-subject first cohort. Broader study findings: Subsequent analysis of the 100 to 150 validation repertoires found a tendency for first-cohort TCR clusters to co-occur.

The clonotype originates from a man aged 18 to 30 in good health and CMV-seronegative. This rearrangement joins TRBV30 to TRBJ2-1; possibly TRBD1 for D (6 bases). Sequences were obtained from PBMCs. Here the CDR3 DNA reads TGTGCCTGGAGTATTCAGGACAGCAATGAGCAGTTCTTC. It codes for CAWSIQDSNEQFF.